This entry is about one T cell receptor beta chain. Authors' analysis steps: It was from reference gene primer amplification that nucleated cell counts were estimated. Profiled with immunoSEQ multiplex PCR; TCRdb holds only in-frame clones, not every one. Clone size and V and J calls were adopted from that table, with D and trimming inferred from the DNA. This repertoire shows some 150,000 clones, about nine tenths found once; its top ten account for 1.5% to 2%. The sample originates from a study of blood T cell repertoires in COVID-19. On the study more broadly: From the United States, Italy and Spain came samples of acute and convalescent COVID-19. Sample material is recorded as cDNA or gDNA derived from T cells, B-cell-depleted T cells, or PBMCs.

The sequence derives from a woman aged 50 to 60 with acute or convalescent COVID-19. Sample: peripheral blood.

The CDR3 sequence is CASSLAQQGRGFEQYF. The CDR3 DNA sequence: TGTGCCAGCAGCTTAGCCCAACAGGGACGGGGATTTGAGCAGTACTTC. The chain links TRBV7-6 to TRBJ2-7; D is perhaps TRBD1 (6 bases). CDR3 length: 16 amino acids. CDR1 is SGHVS, CDR2 FNYEAQ, per germline. Trimming stripped 0 bases from V and 7 bases from J, with 19 bases between.